This T cell receptor (beta chain) derives from a study of cytomegalovirus exposure and HLA in healthy donors. Study-wide results and caveats: Upon later analysis, HLA-associated TCR beta chains proved more clonally expanded than other, equally common chains. It was taken for granted in presence/absence analyses that sequencing depth across donors was roughly uniform.

Unrecorded immune exposure was likely among donors, who were nominally healthy when sampled. With regard to this clone: Its matching antigen is unknown.

Researchers ran the PCR with 60 Vbeta and 13 Jbeta primers. The repertoire was sequenced with immunoSEQ multiplex PCR; TCRdb's copy has only in-frame clones and lacks some. The repertoire consists of around 140,000 clones, with over 70% occurring once and the leading ten covering approximately 1.5%. The sequencing input was PBMCs. The receptor comes from a woman aged 18 to 35 in good health and CMV-seronegative.

The CDR3 here is CASRTGGSTNEKLFF. In DNA, the CDR3 is TGTGCCAGCAGGACAGGGGGGTCAACTAATGAAAAACTGTTTTTT. The genes are TRBV2 and TRBJ1-4; TRBD1 matches 9 bases. J was trimmed by 0 bases and V by 6 bases; bases with no gene match: 2. This CDR3 contains 15 residues. The germline CDR1 and CDR2 sequences are SNHLY and FYNNEI.